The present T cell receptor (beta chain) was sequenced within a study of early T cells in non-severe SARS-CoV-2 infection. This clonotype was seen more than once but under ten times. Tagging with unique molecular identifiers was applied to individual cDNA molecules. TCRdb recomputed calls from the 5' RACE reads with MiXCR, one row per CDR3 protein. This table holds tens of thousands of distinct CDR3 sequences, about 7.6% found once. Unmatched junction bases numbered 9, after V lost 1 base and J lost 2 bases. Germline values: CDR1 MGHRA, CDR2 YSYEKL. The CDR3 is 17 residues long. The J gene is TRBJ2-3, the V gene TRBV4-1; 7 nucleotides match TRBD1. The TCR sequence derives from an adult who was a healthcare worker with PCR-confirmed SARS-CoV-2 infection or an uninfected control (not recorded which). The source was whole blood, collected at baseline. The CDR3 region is CASSQALPGTVTDTQYF. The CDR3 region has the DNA TGCGCCAGCAGCCAAGCTCTACCAGGGACAGTCACAGATACGCAGTATTTT.